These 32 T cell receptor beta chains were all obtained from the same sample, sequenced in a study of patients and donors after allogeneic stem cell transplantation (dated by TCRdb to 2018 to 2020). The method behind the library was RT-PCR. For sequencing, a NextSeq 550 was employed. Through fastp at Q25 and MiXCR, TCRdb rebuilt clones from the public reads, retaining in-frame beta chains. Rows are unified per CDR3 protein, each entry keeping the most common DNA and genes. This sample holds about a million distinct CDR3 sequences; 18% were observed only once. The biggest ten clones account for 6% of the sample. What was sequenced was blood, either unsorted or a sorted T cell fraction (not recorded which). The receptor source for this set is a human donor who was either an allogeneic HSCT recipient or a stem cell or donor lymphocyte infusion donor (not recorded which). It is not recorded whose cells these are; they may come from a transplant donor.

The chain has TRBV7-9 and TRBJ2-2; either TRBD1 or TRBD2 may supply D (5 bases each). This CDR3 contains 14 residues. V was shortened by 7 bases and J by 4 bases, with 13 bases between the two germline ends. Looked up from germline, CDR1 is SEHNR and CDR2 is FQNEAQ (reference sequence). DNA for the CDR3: TGTGCCAGCACGGGATTGGGGGTCACCGGGGAGCTGTTTTTT. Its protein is CASTGLGVTGELFF.

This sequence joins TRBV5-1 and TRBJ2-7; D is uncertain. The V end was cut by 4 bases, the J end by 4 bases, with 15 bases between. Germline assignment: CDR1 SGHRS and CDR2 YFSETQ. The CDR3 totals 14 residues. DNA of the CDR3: TGCGCCAGCAGCGGCAGCCCGACAAGATACGAGCAGTACTTC. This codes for CASSGSPTRYEQYF.

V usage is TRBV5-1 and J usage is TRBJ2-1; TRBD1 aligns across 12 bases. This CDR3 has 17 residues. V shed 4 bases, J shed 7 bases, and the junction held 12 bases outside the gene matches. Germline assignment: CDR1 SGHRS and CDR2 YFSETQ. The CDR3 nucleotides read TGCGCCAGCAGCCGTGATCCGGGACAGGGGGCGAGGAATGAGCAGTTCTTC. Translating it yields CASSRDPGQGARNEQFF.

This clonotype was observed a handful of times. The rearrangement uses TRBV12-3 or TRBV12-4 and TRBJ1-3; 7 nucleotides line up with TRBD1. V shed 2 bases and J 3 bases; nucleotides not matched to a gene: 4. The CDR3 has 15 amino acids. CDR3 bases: TGTGCCAGCAGTTTACGACAGGGTGATGGAAACACCATATATTTT. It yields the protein CASSLRQGDGNTIYF.

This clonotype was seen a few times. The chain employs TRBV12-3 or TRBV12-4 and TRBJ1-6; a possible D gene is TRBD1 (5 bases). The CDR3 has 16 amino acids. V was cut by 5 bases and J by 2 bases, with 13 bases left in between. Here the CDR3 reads CASSIMQGTYNSPLHF. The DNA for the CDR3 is TGTGCCAGCAGTATTATGCAGGGTACCTATAATTCACCCCTCCACTTT.

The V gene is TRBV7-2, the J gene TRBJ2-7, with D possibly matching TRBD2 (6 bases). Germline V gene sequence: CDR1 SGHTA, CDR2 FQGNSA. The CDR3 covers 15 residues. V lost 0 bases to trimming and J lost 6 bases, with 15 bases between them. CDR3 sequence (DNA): TGTGCCAGCAGCTTAGCGGGGGGATCTGCTTTCGAGCAGTACTTC. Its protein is CASSLAGGSAFEQYF.

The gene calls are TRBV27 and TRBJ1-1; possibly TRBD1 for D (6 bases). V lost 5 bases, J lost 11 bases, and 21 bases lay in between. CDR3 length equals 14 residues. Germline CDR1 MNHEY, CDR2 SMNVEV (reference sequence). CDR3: CASSAPGTKPEAFF. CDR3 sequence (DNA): TGTGCCAGCAGTGCGCCCGGGACAAAGCCCGAGGCTTTCTTT.

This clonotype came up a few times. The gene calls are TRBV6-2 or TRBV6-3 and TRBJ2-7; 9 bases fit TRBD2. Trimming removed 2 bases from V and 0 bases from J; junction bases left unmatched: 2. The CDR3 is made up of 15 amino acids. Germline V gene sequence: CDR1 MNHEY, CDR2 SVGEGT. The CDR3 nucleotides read TGTGCCAGCAGTTACGAGCGGGGGGTCTCCTACGAGCAGTACTTC. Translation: CASSYERGVSYEQYF.

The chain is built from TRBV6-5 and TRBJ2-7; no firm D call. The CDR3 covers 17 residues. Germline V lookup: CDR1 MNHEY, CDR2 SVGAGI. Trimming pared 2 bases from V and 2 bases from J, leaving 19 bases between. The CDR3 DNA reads TGTGCCAGCAGTTACCGTTCGGCCAACTTACCGACCTACGAGCAGTACTTC. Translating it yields CASSYRSANLPTYEQYF.

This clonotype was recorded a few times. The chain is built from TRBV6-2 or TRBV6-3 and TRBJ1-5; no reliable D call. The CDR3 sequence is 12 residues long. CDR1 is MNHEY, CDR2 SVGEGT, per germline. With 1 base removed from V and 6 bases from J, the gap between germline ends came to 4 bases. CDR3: CASSYWGQPQHF. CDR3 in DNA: TGTGCCAGCAGTTACTGGGGTCAGCCCCAGCATTTT.

The DNA for the CDR3 is TGCAGTGCTAGTACAGGGCTGAACACTGAAGCTTTCTTT. Translation gives CSASTGLNTEAFF. The V call is TRBV20-1, the J call TRBJ1-1; the D gene is possibly TRBD1 (6 bases). The germline V gene encodes CDR1 DFQATT and CDR2 SNEGSKA (reference sequence). V lost 3 bases and J 0 bases, leaving 8 bases between the germline ends. CDR3 length: 13 residues.

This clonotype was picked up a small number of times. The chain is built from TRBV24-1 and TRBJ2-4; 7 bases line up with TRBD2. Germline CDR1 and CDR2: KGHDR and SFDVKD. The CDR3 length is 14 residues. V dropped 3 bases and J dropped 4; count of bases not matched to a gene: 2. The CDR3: CATSDPGGKNIQYF. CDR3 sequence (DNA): TGTGCCACCAGTGATCCCGGGGGGAAAAACATTCAGTACTTC.

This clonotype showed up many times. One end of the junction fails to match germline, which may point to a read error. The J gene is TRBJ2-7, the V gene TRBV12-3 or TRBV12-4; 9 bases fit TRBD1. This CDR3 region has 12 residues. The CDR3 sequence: CASSLPRQGEDF. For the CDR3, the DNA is TGTGCCAGCAGTTTACCTCGACAGGGGGAAGACTTC.

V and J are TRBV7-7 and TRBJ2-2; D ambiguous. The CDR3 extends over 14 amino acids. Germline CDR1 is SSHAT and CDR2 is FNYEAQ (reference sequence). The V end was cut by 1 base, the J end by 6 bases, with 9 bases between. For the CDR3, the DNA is TGTGCCAGCAGCTTAGGAGGCCGAGCCGGGGAGCTGTTTTTT. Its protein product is CASSLGGRAGELFF.

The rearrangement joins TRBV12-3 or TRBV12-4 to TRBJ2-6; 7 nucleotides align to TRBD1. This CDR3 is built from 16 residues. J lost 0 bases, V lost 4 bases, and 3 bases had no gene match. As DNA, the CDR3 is TGTGCCAGCAGTTGGGGACAGCCCTCTGGGGCCAACGTCCTGACTTTC. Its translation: CASSWGQPSGANVLTF.

The CDR3 region has the DNA TGTGCCAGCAGCGTTCGGGGCGCGGAAAACATTCAGTACTTC. This encodes CASSVRGAENIQYF. The chain carries TRBV9 and TRBJ2-4, with D possibly called TRBD1 or TRBD2 (5 bases each). The V gene's germline CDR1 is SGDLS and CDR2 YYNGEE. This CDR3 has 14 residues. Trimming took off 2 bases at V and 5 bases at J, with 11 bases between the two ends.

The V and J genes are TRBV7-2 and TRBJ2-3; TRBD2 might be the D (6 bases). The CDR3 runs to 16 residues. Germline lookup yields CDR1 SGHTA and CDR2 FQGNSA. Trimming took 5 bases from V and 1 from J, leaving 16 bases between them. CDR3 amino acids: CASSLTGLPGTDTQYF. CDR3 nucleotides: TGTGCCAGCAGCCTTACGGGACTCCCTGGCACAGATACGCAGTATTTT.

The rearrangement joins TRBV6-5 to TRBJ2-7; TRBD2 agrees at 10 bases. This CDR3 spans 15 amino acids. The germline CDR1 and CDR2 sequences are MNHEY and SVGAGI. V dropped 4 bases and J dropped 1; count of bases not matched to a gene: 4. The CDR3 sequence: CASSSLAGESYEQYF. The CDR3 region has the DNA TGTGCCAGCAGTTCCCTAGCGGGGGAGTCCTACGAGCAGTACTTC.

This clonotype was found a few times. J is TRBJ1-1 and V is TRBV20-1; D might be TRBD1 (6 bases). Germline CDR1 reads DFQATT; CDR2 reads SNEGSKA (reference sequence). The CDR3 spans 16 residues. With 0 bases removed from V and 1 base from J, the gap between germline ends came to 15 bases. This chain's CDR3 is CSARDFRGFANTEAFF. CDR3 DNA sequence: TGCAGTGCTAGAGATTTTAGGGGGTTCGCGAACACTGAAGCTTTCTTT.

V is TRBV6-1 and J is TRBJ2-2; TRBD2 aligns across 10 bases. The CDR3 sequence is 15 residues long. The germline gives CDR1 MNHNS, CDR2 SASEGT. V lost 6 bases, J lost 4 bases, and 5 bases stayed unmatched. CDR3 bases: TGTGCCAGCAGCCTAGCGGGGGTCTTCACCGGGGAGCTGTTTTTT. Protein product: CASSLAGVFTGELFF.

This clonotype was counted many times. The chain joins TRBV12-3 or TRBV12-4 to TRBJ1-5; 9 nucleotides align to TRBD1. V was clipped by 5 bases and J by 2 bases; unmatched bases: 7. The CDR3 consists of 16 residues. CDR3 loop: CASSTGTGRGNQPQHF. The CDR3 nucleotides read TGTGCCAGCAGTACCGGGACAGGGAGGGGCAATCAGCCCCAGCATTTT.

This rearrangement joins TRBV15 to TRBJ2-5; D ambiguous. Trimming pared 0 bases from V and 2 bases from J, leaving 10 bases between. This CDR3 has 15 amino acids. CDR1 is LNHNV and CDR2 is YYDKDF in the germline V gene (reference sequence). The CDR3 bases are TGTGCCACCAGCAGAGATCGCCCAGAACAAGAGACCCAGTACTTC. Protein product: CATSRDRPEQETQYF.

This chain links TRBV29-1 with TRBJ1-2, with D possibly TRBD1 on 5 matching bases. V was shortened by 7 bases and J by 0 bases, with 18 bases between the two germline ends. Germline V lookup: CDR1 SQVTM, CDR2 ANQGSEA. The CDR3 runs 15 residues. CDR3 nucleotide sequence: TGCAGCGCGGCAGGGAGTAACAACCCTAACTATGGCTACACCTTC. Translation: CSAAGSNNPNYGYTF.

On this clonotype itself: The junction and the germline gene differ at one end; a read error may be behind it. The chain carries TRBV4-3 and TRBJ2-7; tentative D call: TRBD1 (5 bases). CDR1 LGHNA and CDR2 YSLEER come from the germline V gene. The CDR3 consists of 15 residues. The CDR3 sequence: CASSQEADTNYGQYF. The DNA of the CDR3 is TGCGCCAGCAGCCAAGAGGCGGACACAAACTACGGGCAGTACTTC.

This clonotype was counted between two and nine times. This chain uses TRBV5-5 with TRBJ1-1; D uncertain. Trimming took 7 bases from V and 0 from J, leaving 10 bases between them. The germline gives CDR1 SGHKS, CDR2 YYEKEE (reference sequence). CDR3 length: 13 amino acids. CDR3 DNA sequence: TGTGCCAGCTTGAGGGAGATGAACACTGAAGCTTTCTTT. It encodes CASLREMNTEAFF.

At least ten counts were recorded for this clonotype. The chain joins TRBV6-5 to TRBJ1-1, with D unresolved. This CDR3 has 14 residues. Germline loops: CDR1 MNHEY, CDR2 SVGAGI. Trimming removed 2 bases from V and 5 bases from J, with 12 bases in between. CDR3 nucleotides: TGTGCCAGCAGTTACGGGGAGGGAGGGACTGAAGCTTTCTTT. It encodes CASSYGEGGTEAFF.

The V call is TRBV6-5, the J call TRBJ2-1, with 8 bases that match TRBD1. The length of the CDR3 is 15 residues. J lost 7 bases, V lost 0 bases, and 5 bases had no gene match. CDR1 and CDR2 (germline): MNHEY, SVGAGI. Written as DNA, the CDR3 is TGTGCCAGCAGTTACTCAGGGACAGGACGAAATGAGCAGTTCTTC. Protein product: CASSYSGTGRNEQFF.

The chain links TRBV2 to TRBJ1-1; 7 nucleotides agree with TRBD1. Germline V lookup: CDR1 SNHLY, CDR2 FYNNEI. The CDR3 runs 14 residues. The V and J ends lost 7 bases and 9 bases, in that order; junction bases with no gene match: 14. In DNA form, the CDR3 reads TGTGCCAGCACCAGAGACAGGGAAGCTCTTCAAGCTTTCTTT. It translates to CASTRDREALQAFF.

CDR3 in DNA: TGTGCCACCAGTGTGGGGGGGGATCAGCCCCAGCATTTT. As protein: CATSVGGDQPQHF. The chain employs TRBV24-1 and TRBJ1-5, with D possibly being TRBD1 (5 bases). Germline V gene sequence: CDR1 KGHDR, CDR2 SFDVKD. This CDR3 is built from 13 residues. Trimming took off 5 bases at V and 5 bases at J, with 9 bases between the two ends.

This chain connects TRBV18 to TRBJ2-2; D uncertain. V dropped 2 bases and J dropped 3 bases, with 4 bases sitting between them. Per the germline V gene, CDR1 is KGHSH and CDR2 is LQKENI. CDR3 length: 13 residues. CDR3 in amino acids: CASSPEDTGELFF. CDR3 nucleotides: TGTGCCAGCTCACCAGAGGACACCGGGGAGCTGTTTTTT.

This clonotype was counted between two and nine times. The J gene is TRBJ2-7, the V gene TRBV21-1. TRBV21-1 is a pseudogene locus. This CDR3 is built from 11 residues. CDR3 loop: CASSKVCEQYF. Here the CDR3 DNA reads TGTGCCAGCAGCAAGGTCTGCGAGCAGTACTTC.

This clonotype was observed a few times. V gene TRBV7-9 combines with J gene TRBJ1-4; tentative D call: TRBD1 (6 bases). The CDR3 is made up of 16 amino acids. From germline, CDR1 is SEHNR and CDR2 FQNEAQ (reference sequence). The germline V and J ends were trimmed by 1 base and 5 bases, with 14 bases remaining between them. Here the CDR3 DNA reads TGTGCCAGCAGCTTAGTCGGGGGGGCAGAGAATGAAAAACTGTTTTTT. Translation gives CASSLVGGAENEKLFF.